This T cell receptor (beta chain) was sequenced during a study of metastatic and nonmetastatic thyroid tumors. Study context: Blood and tumor or nodule tissue repertoires from malignant and benign thyroid patients were compared. Study-wide results and caveats: It was reportedly found that TCR beta diversity was significantly higher in malignant thyroid tumors than in benign nodules, a difference seen in both blood and tumor samples.

By sample share, this clone is medium-sized. Its antigen is undetermined. Methods used by the authors: Building a distant-metastasis classifier for papillary thyroid cancer drew on CDR3 differences across clinicopathological groups. Through MiXCR, TCRdb re-clonotyped the PCR reads. The V and J calls come from TCRdb's annotation, not from the publication. The table lists several thousand clones, roughly 29% of them singletons. No patient had received any treatment before thyroid surgery. Germline V CDR1 and CDR2: SGHVS, FNYEAQ. Trimming stripped 3 bases from V and 0 bases from J, with 8 bases between. This CDR3 is 14 amino acids long.

The chain links TRBV7-6 to TRBJ1-1; a possible D gene is TRBD1 (6 bases). The sample consisted of adjacent normal tissue. The clonotype comes from a female donor with papillary thyroid cancer or a benign thyroid nodule (not recorded which). Some clones in this sample may be carry-over from other donors' samples. The CDR3 DNA reads TGTGCCAGCAGCTTTGGACAGTTGAACACTGAAGCTTTCTTT. Protein product: CASSFGQLNTEAFF.